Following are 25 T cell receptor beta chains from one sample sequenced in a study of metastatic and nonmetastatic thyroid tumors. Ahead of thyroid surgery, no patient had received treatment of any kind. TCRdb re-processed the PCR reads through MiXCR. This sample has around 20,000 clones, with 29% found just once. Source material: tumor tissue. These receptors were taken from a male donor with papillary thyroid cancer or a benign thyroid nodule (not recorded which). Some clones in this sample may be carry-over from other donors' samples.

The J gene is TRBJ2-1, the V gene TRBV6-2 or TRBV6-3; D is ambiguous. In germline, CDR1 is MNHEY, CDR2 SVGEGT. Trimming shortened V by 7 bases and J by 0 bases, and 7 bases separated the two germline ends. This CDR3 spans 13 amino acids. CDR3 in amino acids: CASKPSSYNEQFF. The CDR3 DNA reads TGTGCCAGCAAGCCTAGCTCCTACAATGAGCAGTTCTTC.

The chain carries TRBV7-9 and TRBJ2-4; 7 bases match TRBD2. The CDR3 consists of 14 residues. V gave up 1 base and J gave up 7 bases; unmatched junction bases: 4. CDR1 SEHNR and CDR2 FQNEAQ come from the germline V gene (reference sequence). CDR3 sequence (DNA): TGTGCCAGCAGCTTAGGCGGGAGCAGGAACATTCAGTACTTC. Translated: CASSLGGSRNIQYF. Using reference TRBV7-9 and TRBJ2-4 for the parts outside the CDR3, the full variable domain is DTGVSQNPRHKITKRGQNVTFRCDPISEHNRLYWYRQTLGQGPEFLTYFQNEAQLEKSRLLSDRFSAERPKGSFSTLEIQRTEQGDSAMYLCASSLGGSRNIQYFGAGTRLSVL.

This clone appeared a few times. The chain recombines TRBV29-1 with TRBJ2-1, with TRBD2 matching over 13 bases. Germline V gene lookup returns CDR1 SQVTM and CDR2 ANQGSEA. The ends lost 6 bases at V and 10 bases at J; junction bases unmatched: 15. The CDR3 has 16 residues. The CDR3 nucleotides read TGCAGCGTCGGGACTAGCGGGGTCGGGTCGTTTAGGGAGCAGTTCTTC. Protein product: CSVGTSGVGSFREQFF.

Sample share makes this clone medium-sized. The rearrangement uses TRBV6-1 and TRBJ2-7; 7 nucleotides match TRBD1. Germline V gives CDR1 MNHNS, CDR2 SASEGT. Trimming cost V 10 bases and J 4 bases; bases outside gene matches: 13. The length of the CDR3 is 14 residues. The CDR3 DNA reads TGTGCCACCACAGGGGTGTTCTCCTCTTACGAGCAGTACTTC. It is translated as CATTGVFSSYEQYF.

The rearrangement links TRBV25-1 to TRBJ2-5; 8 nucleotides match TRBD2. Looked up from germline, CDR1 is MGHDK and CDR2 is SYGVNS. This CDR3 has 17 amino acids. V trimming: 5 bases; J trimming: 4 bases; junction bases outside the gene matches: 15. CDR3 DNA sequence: TGTGCCAGCAGTCCCGGGGGGGGTTTGGAAGCTGGAGAGACCCAGTACTTC. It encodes CASSPGGGLEAGETQYF.

The CDR3 loop reads CASSPDGGEQFF. CDR3 nucleotides: TGTGCCAGCAGCCCCGACGGGGGTGAGCAGTTCTTC. The V and J genes are TRBV3-1 and TRBJ2-1; tentative D call: TRBD2 (6 bases). The ends were cut back, 4 bases at V and 9 bases at J, with 10 bases in the middle. In germline, CDR1 is LGHDT, CDR2 YNNKEL (reference sequence). CDR3 length: 12 amino acids.

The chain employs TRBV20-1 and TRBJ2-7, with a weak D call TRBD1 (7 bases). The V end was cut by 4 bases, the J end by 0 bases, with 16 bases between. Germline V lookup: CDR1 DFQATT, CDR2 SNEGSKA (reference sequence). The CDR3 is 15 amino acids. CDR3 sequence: CSAIRGRTGSYEQYF. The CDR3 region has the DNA TGCAGTGCTATCAGGGGGAGGACAGGCTCCTACGAGCAGTACTTC.

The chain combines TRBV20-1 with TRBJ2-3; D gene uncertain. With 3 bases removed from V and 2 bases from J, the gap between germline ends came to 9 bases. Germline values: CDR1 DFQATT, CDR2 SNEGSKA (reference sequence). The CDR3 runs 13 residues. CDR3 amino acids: CSASVALTDTQYF. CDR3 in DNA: TGCAGTGCTAGCGTAGCCCTCACAGATACGCAGTATTTT.

The DNA for the CDR3 is TGTGCCAGCTCCCAAGGGACAGGGTCTAGGGAGTTCTTC. Its translation is CASSQGTGSREFF. The rearrangement uses TRBV18 and TRBJ2-1; 9 bases agree with TRBD1. Germline lookup yields CDR1 KGHSH and CDR2 LQKENI. The CDR3 runs 13 residues. The V segment lost 6 bases and the J segment 14 bases; nucleotides outside the gene matches: 11.

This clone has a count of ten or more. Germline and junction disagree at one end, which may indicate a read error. CDR3 nucleotides: TGTGCTAGTGGTTTGGTACGCGGGACAGGGGTGCAAGAGGCCCAGTACTTC. This sequence encodes CASGLVRGTGVQEAQYF. The chain carries TRBV12-5 and TRBJ2-5, with 10 bases identical to TRBD1. The germline V gene encodes CDR1 LGHNT and CDR2 FRNRAP. This CDR3 region has 17 residues. The full variable domain, completed using reference TRBV12-5 and TRBJ2-5, is DARVTQTPRHKVTEMGQEVTMRCQPILGHNTVFWYRQTMMQGLELLAYFRNRAPLDDSGMPKDRFSAEMPDATLATLKIQPSEPRDSAVYFCASGLVRGTGVQEAQYFGPGTRLLVL.

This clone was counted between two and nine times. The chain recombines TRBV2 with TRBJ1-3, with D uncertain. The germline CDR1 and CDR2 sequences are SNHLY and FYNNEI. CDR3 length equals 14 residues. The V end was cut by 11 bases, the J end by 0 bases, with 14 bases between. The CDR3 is CARITGDSGNTIYF. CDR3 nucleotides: TGTGCCCGAATTACTGGGGACTCTGGAAACACCATATATTTT.

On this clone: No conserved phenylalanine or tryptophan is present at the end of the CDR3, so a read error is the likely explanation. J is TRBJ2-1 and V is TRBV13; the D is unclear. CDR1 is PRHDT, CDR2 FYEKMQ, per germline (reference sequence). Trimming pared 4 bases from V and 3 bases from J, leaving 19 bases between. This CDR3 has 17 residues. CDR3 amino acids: CASSWRCPDIDYNEQFL. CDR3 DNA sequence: TGTGCCAGCAGCTGGAGATGCCCCGATATCGACTACAATGAGCAGTTCTTG.

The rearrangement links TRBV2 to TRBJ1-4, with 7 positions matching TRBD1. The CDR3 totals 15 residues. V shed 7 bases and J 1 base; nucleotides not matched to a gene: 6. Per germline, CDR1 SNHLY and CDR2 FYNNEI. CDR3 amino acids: CASIVTGKTNEKLFF. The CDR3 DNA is TGTGCCAGCATCGTGACAGGGAAAACTAATGAAAAACTGTTTTTT.

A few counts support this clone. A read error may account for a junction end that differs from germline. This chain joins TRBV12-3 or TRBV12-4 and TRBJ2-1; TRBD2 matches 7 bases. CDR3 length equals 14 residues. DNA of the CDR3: TGTGCCAGCAGTTTGAGGGCGGGGGAGGGTGACCAGTGCTTC. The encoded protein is CASSLRAGEGDQCF.

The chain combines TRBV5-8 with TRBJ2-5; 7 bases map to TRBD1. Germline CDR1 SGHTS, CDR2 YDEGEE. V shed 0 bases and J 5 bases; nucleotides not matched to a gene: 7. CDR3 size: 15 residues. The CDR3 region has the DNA TGTGCCAGCAGCTTGGATAGGGGGCGCGGGGAGACCCAGTACTTC. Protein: CASSLDRGRGETQYF.

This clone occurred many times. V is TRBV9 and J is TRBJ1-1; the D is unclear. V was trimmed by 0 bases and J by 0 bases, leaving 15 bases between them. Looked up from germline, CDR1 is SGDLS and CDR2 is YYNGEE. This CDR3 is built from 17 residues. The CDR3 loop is CASSVAVTPGMNTEAFF. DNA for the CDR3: TGTGCCAGCAGCGTAGCGGTCACACCGGGCATGAACACTGAAGCTTTCTTT.

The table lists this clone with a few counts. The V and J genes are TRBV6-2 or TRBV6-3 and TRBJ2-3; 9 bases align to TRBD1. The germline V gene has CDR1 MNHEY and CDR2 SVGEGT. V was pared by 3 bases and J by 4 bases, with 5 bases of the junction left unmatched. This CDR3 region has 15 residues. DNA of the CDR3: TGTGCCAGCAGTTATATACAGGGGGCTGCAGATACGCAGTATTTT. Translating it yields CASSYIQGAADTQYF.

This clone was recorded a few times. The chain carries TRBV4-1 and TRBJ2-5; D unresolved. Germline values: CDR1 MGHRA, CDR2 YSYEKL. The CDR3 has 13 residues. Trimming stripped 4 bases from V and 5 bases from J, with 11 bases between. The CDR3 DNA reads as TGCGCCAGCAGCCCTGTCAAGGGTGAGACCCAGTACTTC. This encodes CASSPVKGETQYF.

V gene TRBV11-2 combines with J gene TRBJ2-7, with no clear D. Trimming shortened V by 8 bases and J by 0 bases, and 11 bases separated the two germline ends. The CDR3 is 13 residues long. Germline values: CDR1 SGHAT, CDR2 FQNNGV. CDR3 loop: CASAQVSSYEQYF. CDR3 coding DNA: TGTGCCAGCGCCCAGGTTAGCTCCTACGAGCAGTACTTC.

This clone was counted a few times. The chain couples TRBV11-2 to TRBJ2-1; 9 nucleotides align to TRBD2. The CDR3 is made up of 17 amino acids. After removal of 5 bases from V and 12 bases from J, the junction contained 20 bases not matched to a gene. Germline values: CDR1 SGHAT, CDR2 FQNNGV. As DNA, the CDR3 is TGTGCCAGCAGCCCCCGGAAGGAGCTAGCGGGATACTTTGGGCAGTTCTTC. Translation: CASSPRKELAGYFGQFF.

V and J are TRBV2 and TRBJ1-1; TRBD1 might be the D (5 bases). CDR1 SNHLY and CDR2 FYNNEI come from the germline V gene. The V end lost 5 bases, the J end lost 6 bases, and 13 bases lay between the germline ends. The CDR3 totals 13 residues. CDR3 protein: CASSSLRGAEAFF. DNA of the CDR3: TGTGCCAGCAGTTCACTGAGGGGCGCTGAAGCTTTCTTT.

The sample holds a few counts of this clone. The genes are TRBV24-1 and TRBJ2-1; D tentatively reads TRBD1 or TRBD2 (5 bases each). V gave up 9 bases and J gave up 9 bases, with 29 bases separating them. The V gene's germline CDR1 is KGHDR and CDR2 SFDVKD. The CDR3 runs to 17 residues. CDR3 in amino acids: CATSGPAWRVRESEQFF. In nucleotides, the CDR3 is TGTGCCACCTCGGGGCCAGCATGGAGAGTTAGAGAGAGTGAGCAGTTCTTC.

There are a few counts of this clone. The DNA of the CDR3 is TGTGCCAGCACCCCCTTGGGCAGCCCGGGGACTTACGAGCAGTACTTC. Protein: CASTPLGSPGTYEQYF. The chain couples TRBV11-2 to TRBJ2-7, with TRBD2 as a possible D gene (6 bases). Germline V gene data show CDR1 as SGHAT and CDR2 as FQNNGV. With 7 bases removed from V and 4 bases from J, the gap between germline ends came to 23 bases. This CDR3 has 16 residues.

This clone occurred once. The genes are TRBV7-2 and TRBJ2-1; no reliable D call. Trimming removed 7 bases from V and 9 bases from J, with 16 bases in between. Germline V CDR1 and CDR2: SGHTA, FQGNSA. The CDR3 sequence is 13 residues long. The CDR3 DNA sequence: TGTGCCAGCATCCCCCTGGGTCTGTGTGAGCAGTTCTTC. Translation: CASIPLGLCEQFF.

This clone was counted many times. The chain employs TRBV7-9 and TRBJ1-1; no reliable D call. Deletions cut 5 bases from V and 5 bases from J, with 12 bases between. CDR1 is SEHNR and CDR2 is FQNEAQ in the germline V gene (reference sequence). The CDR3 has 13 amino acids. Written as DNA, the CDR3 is TGTGCCAGCAGCCCATCCCCGGGGACTGAAGCTTTCTTT. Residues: CASSPSPGTEAFF.